The T cell receptor (beta chain) under discussion was sequenced for a study of blood T cell repertoires in COVID-19. Overall study context: Donors in the United States, Italy and Spain gave samples during acute or convalescent COVID-19. T cells, B-cell-depleted T cells, or PBMCs provided the cDNA or gDNA that served as material.

Clinical histories supplied by participants themselves formed the basis of cohort assignment. Exposed enrollees encountered a COVID-19 case at some point within 2 weeks before study entry. Trimming removed 4 bases at V and 8 bases at J, with 15 bases between. CDR3 size: 13 residues. The germline V gene has CDR1 SGHNT and CDR2 YYREEE (reference sequence). Some clones are missing from TCRdb's copy, which holds only in-frame ones; the method was immunoSEQ multiplex PCR. Of 150,000 to 200,000 clones in the sample, around 80% were seen once. The receptor was isolated from a man in his 60s who had been exposed to COVID-19. The sequenced sample consisted of PBMCs or T cells enriched from blood (not recorded which). The genes are TRBV5-4 and TRBJ1-2; no clear D gene. In nucleotides, the CDR3 is TGTGCCAGCAGCCGCCCGGACTCTAACGGCTACACCTTC. It yields the protein CASSRPDSNGYTF.